One and the same sample provided the 4 T cell receptor beta chains below, sequenced in a study of blood T cell repertoires in COVID-19 (dated by TCRdb to the early 2020s). Libraries were built with the immunoSEQ multiplex PCR assay. The table was pulled from immuneACCESS by TCRdb, which kept in-frame rearrangements only. Such tables lose some clones; where checked, under half of the loss comes from unresolved V genes, and the rest has no known cause. The sample profile shows roughly 330,000 clones; more than 75% of them were found once. Jointly, the top ten make up approximately 5.3% of the sample. The sequencing sample was made of PBMCs or T cells enriched from blood (not recorded which). The source is a woman aged 30 to 39 who had recovered from COVID-19.

The chain has TRBV24-1 and TRBJ2-2; 9 nucleotides agree with TRBD1. The CDR3 contains 19 residues. Germline V gene sequence: CDR1 KGHDR, CDR2 SFDVKD. V shed 2 bases and J 0 bases; nucleotides not matched to a gene: 9. CDR3 sequence reads: CATSDSRDRALANTGELFF. As DNA, the CDR3 is TGTGCCACCAGTGATTCCAGGGACAGGGCCCTCGCGAACACCGGGGAGCTGTTTTTT.

The chain recombines TRBV6-6 with TRBJ1-4; D perhaps matches TRBD1 (6 bases). Germline assignment: CDR1 MNHNY and CDR2 SVGAGI (reference sequence). Trimming removed 2 bases at V and 5 bases at J, with 9 bases between. The length of the CDR3 is 14 residues. This chain's CDR3 is CASSYTQGNEKLFF. In nucleotides, the CDR3 is TGTGCCAGCAGTTACACACAGGGAAATGAAAAACTGTTTTTT.

The CDR3: CASSLVGGSYEQYF. The DNA of the CDR3 is TGTGCCAGCAGCTTAGTCGGCGGTTCCTACGAGCAGTACTTC. The chain is built from TRBV7-9 and TRBJ2-7; no firm D call. V shed 1 base and J shed 1 base, with 8 bases lying between them. Germline V gives CDR1 SEHNR, CDR2 FQNEAQ (reference sequence). The length of the CDR3 is 14 residues. The variable domain in full, with the rest retrieved from reference TRBV7-9 and TRBJ2-7, is DTGVSQNPRHKITKRGQNVTFRCDPISEHNRLYWYRQTLGQGPEFLTYFQNEAQLEKSRLLSDRFSAERPKGSFSTLEIQRTEQGDSAMYLCASSLVGGSYEQYFGPGTRLTVT.

The J gene is TRBJ2-7, the V gene TRBV5-6; D possibly corresponds to TRBD1 (6 bases). V was clipped by 4 bases and J by 3 bases, with 20 bases between them. This CDR3 spans 16 amino acids. CDR1 is SGHDT, CDR2 YYEEEE, per germline. The CDR3 protein is CASSAVDRMDLYEQYF. DNA for the CDR3: TGTGCCAGCAGCGCTGTAGACAGGATGGATCTCTACGAGCAGTACTTC.